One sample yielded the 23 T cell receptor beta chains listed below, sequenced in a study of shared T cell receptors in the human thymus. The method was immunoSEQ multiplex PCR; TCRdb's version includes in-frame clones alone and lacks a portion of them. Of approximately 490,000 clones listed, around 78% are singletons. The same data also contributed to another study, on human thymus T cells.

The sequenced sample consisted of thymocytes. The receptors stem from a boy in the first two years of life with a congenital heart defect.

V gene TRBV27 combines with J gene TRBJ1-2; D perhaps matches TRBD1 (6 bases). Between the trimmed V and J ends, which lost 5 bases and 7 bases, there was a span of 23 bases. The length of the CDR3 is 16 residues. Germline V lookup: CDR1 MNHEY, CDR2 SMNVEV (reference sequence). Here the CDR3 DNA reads TGTGCCAGCAGTCCGACGAGGGGGATCCCCTATGGTGGCTACACCTTC. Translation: CASSPTRGIPYGGYTF.

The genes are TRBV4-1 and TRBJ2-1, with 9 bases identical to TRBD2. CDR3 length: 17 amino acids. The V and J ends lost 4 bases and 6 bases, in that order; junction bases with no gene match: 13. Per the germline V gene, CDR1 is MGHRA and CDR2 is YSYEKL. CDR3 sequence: CASSPPSPSGILNEQFF. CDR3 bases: TGCGCCAGCAGCCCCCCCAGTCCTAGCGGGATCCTCAATGAGCAGTTCTTC.

This CDR3 is CASSRDRGSYEQYF. The CDR3 DNA reads TGTGCCAGCAGCCGGGACAGGGGGTCCTACGAGCAGTACTTC. The chain has TRBV5-6 and TRBJ2-7; 11 bases are a match to TRBD1. Trimming at V came to 4 bases and at J to 1 base, leaving 1 base not matched to a gene. Looked up from germline, CDR1 is SGHDT and CDR2 is YYEEEE. There are 14 residues in the CDR3.

The CDR3 spells CASSQTPGLAGGETQYF. CDR3 nucleotides: TGTGCCAGCAGCCAAACTCCGGGACTAGCGGGAGGGGAGACCCAGTACTTC. The V gene is TRBV4-2, the J gene TRBJ2-5; 16 nucleotides agree with TRBD2. The CDR3 consists of 17 residues. Germline V CDR1 and CDR2: LGHNA, YNFKEQ. V was pared by 2 bases and J by 5 bases, with 5 bases of the junction left unmatched.

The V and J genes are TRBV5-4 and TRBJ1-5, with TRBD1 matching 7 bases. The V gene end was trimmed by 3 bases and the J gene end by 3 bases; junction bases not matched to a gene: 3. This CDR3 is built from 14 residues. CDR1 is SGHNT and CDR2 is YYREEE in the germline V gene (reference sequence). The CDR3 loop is CASSWGQNNQPQHF. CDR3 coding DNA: TGTGCCAGCAGCTGGGGACAGAACAATCAGCCCCAGCATTTT.

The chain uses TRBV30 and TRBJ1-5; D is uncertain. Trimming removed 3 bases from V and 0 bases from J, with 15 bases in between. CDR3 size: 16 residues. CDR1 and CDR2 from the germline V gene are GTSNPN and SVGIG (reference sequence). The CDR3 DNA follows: TGTGCCTGGAGGCCTTACGGGGTCCATAGCAATCAGCCCCAGCATTTT. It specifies CAWRPYGVHSNQPQHF.

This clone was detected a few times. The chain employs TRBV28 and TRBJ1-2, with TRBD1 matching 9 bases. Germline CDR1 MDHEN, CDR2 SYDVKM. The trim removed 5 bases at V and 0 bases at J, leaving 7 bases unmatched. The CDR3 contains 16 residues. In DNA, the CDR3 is TGTGCCAGCAGTCCGGGCACAGGGGGCCCTAACTATGGCTACACCTTC. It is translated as CASSPGTGGPNYGYTF.

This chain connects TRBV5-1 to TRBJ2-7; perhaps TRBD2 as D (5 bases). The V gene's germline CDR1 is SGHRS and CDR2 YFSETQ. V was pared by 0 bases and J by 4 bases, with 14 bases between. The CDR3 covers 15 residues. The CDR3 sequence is CASSLADTRGYEQYF. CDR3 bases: TGCGCCAGCAGCTTGGCCGACACCCGGGGTTACGAGCAGTACTTC.

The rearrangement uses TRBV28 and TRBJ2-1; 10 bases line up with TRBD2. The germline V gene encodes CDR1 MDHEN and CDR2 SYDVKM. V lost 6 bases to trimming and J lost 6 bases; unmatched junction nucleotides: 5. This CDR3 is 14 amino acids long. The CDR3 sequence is CASRDSGRTNEQFF. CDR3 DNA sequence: TGTGCCAGCAGGGATAGCGGGAGGACCAATGAGCAGTTCTTC.

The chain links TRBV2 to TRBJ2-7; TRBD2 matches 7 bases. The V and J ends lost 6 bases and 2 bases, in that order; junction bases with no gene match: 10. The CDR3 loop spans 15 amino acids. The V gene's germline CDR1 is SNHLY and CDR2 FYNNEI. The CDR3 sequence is CASSRVASGAYEQYF. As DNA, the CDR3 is TGTGCCAGCAGCCGGGTAGCTAGCGGAGCCTACGAGCAGTACTTC.

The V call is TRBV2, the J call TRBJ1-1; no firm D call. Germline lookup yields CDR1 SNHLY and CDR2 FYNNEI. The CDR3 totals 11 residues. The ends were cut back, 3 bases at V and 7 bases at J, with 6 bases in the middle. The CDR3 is CASSDHFEAFF. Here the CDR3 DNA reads TGTGCCAGCAGTGACCACTTTGAAGCTTTCTTT.

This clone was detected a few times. As DNA, the CDR3 is TGTGCCAGCAGCTTGGGTTACAGGGGGGCACAATATGAGCAGTTCTTC. Protein product: CASSLGYRGAQYEQFF. The V call is TRBV5-4, the J call TRBJ2-1; 8 bases align to TRBD1. Looked up from germline, CDR1 is SGHNT and CDR2 is YYREEE (reference sequence). V gave up 0 bases and J gave up 8 bases; unmatched junction bases: 10. This CDR3 has 16 residues.

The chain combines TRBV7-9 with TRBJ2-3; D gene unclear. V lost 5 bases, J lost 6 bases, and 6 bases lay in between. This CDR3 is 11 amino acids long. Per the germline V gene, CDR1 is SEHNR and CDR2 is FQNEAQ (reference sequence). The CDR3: CASSQRDTQYF. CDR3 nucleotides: TGTGCCAGCAGCCAACGGGATACGCAGTATTTT.

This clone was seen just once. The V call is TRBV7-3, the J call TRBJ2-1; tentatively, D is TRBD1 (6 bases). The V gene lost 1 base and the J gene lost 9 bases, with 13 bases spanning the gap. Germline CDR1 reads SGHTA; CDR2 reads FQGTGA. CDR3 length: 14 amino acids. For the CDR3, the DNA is TGTGCCAGCAGCTTAAGCAGGGGTCGGGGTGAGCAGTTCTTC. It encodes CASSLSRGRGEQFF. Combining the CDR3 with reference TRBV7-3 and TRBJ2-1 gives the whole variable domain GAGVSQTPSNKVTEKGKYVELRCDPISGHTALYWYRQSLGQGPEFLIYFQGTGAADDSGLPNDRFFAVRPEGSVSTLKIQRTERGDSAVYLCASSLSRGRGEQFFGPGTRLTVL.

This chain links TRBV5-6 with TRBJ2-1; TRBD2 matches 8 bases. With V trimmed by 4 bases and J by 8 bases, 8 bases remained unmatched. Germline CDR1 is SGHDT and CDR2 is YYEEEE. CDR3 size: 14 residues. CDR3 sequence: CASSPSSGRDEQFF. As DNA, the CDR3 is TGTGCCAGCAGCCCCTCTAGCGGGCGCGATGAGCAGTTCTTC.

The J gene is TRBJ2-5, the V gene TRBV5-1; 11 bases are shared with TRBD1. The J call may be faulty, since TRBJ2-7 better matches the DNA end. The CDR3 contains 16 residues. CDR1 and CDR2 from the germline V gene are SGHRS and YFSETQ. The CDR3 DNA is TGCGCCAGCAGCTTGGCCCGGACAGGGGGCGCCTACGAGCAGTACTTC. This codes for CASSLARTGGAYEQYF.

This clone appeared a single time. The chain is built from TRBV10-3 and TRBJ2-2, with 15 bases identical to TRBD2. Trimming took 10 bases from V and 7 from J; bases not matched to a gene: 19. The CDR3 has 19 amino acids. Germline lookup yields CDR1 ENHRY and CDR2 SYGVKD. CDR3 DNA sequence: TGTGCCACGCTGGACAGACCGGGACTAGCGGGAGGTGGAAACGGGGAGCTGTTTTTT. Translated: CATLDRPGLAGGGNGELFF.

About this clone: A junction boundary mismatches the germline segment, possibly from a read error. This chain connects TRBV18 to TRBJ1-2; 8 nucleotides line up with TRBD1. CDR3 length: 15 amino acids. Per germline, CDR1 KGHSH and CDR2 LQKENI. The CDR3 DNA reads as TGTGCCAGCTCACCAGGGACAGGCCGGGGTTATGGCCACACCTTC. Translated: CASSPGTGRGYGHTF.

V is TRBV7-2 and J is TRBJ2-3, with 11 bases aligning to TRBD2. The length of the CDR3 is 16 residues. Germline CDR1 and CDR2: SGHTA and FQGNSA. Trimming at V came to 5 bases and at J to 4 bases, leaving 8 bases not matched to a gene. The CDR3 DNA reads TGTGCCAGCAGCGCCACTAGCGGGAGCTGCCCAGATACGCAGTATTTT. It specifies CASSATSGSCPDTQYF.

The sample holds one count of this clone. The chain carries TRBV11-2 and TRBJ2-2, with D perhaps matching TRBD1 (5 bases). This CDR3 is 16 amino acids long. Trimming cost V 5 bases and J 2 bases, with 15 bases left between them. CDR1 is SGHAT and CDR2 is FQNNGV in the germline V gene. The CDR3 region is CASSQQRGPNTGELFF. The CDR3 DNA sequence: TGTGCCAGCAGCCAACAAAGGGGCCCCAACACCGGGGAGCTGTTTTTT. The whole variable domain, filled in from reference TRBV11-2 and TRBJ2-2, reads EAGVAQSPRYKIIEKRQSVAFWCNPISGHATLYWYQQILGQGPKLLIQFQNNGVVDDSQLPKDRFSAERLKGVDSTLKIQPAKLEDSAVYLCASSQQRGPNTGELFFGEGSRLTVL.

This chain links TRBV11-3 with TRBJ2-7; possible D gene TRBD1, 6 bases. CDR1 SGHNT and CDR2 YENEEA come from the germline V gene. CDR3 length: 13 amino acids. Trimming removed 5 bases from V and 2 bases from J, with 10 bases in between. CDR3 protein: CASSAGQTYEQYF. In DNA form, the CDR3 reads TGTGCCAGCAGCGCAGGACAGACCTACGAGCAGTACTTC.

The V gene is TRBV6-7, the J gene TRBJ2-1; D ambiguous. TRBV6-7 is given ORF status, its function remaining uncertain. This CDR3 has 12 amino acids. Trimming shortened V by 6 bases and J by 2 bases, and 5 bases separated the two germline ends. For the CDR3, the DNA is TGTGCCAGCAGGTCAGCCTACAATGAGCAGTTCTTC. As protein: CASRSAYNEQFF.

CDR3 amino acids: CASSEAPGGNTEAFF. For the CDR3, the DNA is TGTGCCAGCAGTGAGGCCCCCGGGGGGAACACTGAAGCTTTCTTT. The rearrangement uses TRBV6-4 and TRBJ1-1; D may be TRBD1 (5 bases). From germline, CDR1 is MRHNA and CDR2 SNTAGT. Trimming left V 3 bases short and J 1 base short, with 12 bases between. CDR3 size: 15 residues.